These 21 T cell receptor beta chains came from one sample sequenced in a study of T cell changes during pregnancy in multiple sclerosis. Assay used: immunoSEQ multiplex PCR; TCRdb lists only in-frame clones, some missing. The sample contains 60,000 to 90,000 clones, 70% to 90% of which appear only once. The sample was peripheral blood, taken before pregnancy. The receptors here all came from a female donor with multiple sclerosis, enrolled in a pregnancy study.

V and J are TRBV5-1 and TRBJ1-6, with 9 bases lining up with TRBD1. CDR3 length equals 16 residues. Germline V gene data show CDR1 as SGHRS and CDR2 as YFSETQ. J was trimmed by 9 bases and V by 0 bases; bases with no gene match: 7. The CDR3 reads CASSLVGDRVSSPLHF. The CDR3 nucleotides read TGCGCCAGCAGCTTGGTCGGGGACAGGGTTAGTTCACCCCTCCACTTT.

This sequence joins TRBV5-1 and TRBJ1-1, with 7 bases that match TRBD1. The CDR3 covers 14 residues. V gave up 4 bases and J gave up 1 base; unmatched junction bases: 4. Germline-derived CDR1 and CDR2 are SGHRS and YFSETQ. CDR3 protein: CASSHRDRNTEAFF. The DNA of the CDR3 is TGCGCCAGCAGCCACCGGGACAGGAACACTGAAGCTTTCTTT.

The chain has TRBV5-1 and TRBJ2-5; TRBD2 matches at 7 bases. V lost 5 bases to trimming and J lost 1 base; unmatched junction nucleotides: 8. Germline CDR1 reads SGHRS; CDR2 reads YFSETQ. The CDR3 length is 15 residues. CDR3 in amino acids: CASSPGRLAQETQYF. The CDR3 DNA follows: TGCGCCAGCAGTCCGGGACGACTAGCCCAAGAGACCCAGTACTTC.

This clone has just one count. Here the CDR3 DNA reads TGCGCCAGCAGCCAAGATCGAGTCCAGAGCGGGGTGGAACCGGGGACCCAGTACTTC. It encodes CASSQDRVQSGVEPGTQYF. V gene TRBV4-1 combines with J gene TRBJ2-5; 7 nucleotides agree with TRBD2. Germline V gene data show CDR1 as MGHRA and CDR2 as YSYEKL. This CDR3 region has 19 residues. Trimming at V came to 0 bases and at J to 7 bases, leaving 20 bases not matched to a gene.

The chain uses TRBV5-1 and TRBJ1-2, with D unclear. This CDR3 region has 13 residues. Per the germline V gene, CDR1 is SGHRS and CDR2 is YFSETQ. Trimming left V 2 bases short and J 10 bases short, with 15 bases between. The CDR3 sequence: CASSFRAGEDYTF. The CDR3 nucleotides read TGCGCCAGCAGCTTCCGGGCGGGAGAGGACTACACCTTC.

This chain links TRBV6-5 with TRBJ1-3; D unresolved. V gave up 2 bases and J gave up 0 bases, with 11 bases separating them. CDR3 length: 16 residues. Germline values: CDR1 MNHEY, CDR2 SVGAGI. CDR3 DNA: TGTGCCAGCAGTTACCGGGGTCCGCTCTCTGGAAACACCATATATTTT. It specifies CASSYRGPLSGNTIYF.

The chain carries TRBV14 and TRBJ1-4; D ambiguous. V shed 0 bases and J shed 1 base, with 15 bases lying between them. The CDR3 contains 18 residues. The germline V gene has CDR1 SGHDN and CDR2 FVKESK. The CDR3 reads CASSQDRWREGTNEKLFF. The DNA of the CDR3 is TGTGCCAGCAGCCAAGATCGGTGGAGGGAGGGAACTAATGAAAAACTGTTTTTT.

A word on this clone: Other nucleotide sequences in the sample specify the same CDR3. This rearrangement joins TRBV6-4 to TRBJ2-3; 11 bases match TRBD2. Germline assignment: CDR1 MRHNA and CDR2 SNTAGT. The junction had 1 base not matched to a gene; V was cut back by 3 bases and J by 2 bases. The CDR3 is made up of 15 amino acids. This CDR3 is CASSDSGGATDTQYF. CDR3 sequence (DNA): TGTGCCAGCAGTGATAGCGGGGGGGCCACAGATACGCAGTATTTT.

The genes are TRBV5-4 and TRBJ2-3; 7 nucleotides match TRBD2. V lost 0 bases to trimming and J lost 4 bases; unmatched junction nucleotides: 8. The V gene's germline CDR1 is SGHNT and CDR2 YYREEE (reference sequence). The CDR3 is 16 amino acids. CDR3 amino acids: CASSLGGGVRADTQYF. The CDR3, as DNA: TGTGCCAGCAGCTTGGGTGGGGGGGTTCGGGCAGATACGCAGTATTTT.

V usage is TRBV9 and J usage is TRBJ2-1; no firm D call. Germline V gene sequence: CDR1 SGDLS, CDR2 YYNGEE. V gave up 3 bases and J gave up 5 bases, with 15 bases separating them. This CDR3 spans 15 amino acids. CDR3 residues: CASSANLVPDNEQFF. CDR3 bases: TGTGCCAGCAGCGCCAACTTGGTGCCGGACAATGAGCAGTTCTTC.

This clone was picked up one time. The chain links TRBV2 to TRBJ2-6; 7 positions agree with TRBD1. The V and J ends lost 8 bases and 0 bases, in that order; junction bases with no gene match: 7. Germline loops: CDR1 SNHLY, CDR2 FYNNEI. The CDR3 has 16 residues. CDR3 in amino acids: CASGPGQPSGANVLTF. In DNA, the CDR3 is TGTGCCAGCGGCCCGGGACAGCCCTCTGGGGCCAACGTCCTGACTTTC.

The chain employs TRBV2 and TRBJ2-5; 9 positions agree with TRBD2. The junction had 6 bases not matched to a gene; V was cut back by 5 bases and J by 2 bases. The CDR3 covers 15 residues. Germline V gene sequence: CDR1 SNHLY, CDR2 FYNNEI. DNA for the CDR3: TGTGCCAGCAGTCCCCTGCTAGCGGGGCAAGAGACCCAGTACTTC. Translated: CASSPLLAGQETQYF.

The V and J genes are TRBV10-2 and TRBJ2-3; 10 positions agree with TRBD2. The junction had 12 bases not matched to a gene; V was cut back by 8 bases and J by 1 base. CDR1 and CDR2 from the germline V gene are WSHSY and SAAADI. The CDR3 extends over 17 amino acids. CDR3 region: CASRPLASGGRTDTQYF. CDR3 sequence (DNA): TGCGCCAGCCGACCTTTGGCTAGCGGGGGCCGCACAGATACGCAGTATTTT.

V and J are TRBV7-3 and TRBJ2-3; D may be TRBD2 (5 bases). V was shortened by 10 bases and J by 0 bases, with 14 bases between the two germline ends. The CDR3 spans 14 residues. CDR1 is SGHTA and CDR2 is FQGTGA in the germline V gene. CDR3 nucleotide sequence: TGTGCCACCGCTCCGGGGTATAGCACAGATACGCAGTATTTT. This gives the protein CATAPGYSTDTQYF.

The rearrangement links TRBV4-1 to TRBJ1-1, with 8 bases fitting TRBD1. The junction had 11 bases not matched to a gene; V was cut back by 4 bases and J by 1 base. Germline V CDR1 and CDR2: MGHRA, YSYEKL. CDR3 length: 17 amino acids. The CDR3 reads CASSRYPDRAGNTEAFF. The DNA for the CDR3 is TGCGCCAGCAGCCGGTATCCGGACAGGGCGGGGAACACTGAAGCTTTCTTT.

This chain links TRBV7-2 with TRBJ2-3; 7 nucleotides line up with TRBD1. V lost 5 bases and J lost 6; bases outside the gene matches: 5. The germline V gene encodes CDR1 SGHTA and CDR2 FQGNSA. There are 13 residues in the CDR3. The CDR3 coding sequence is TGTGCCAGCAGCCGTTCCAGGGGGGATACGCAGTATTTT. Its protein product is CASSRSRGDTQYF.

V and J are TRBV4-3 and TRBJ2-7; 9 nucleotides match TRBD2. V lost 0 bases, J lost 3 bases, and 3 bases stayed unmatched. Germline V lookup: CDR1 LGHNA, CDR2 YSLEER. This CDR3 contains 15 residues. CDR3 nucleotides: TGCGCCAGCAGCCAAGAACCTAGCGGGGTCTACGAGCAGTACTTC. This encodes CASSQEPSGVYEQYF.

This rearrangement joins TRBV6-6 to TRBJ1-2; TRBD1 matches at 8 bases. J lost 8 bases, V lost 6 bases, and 5 bases had no gene match. The CDR3 has 12 amino acids. Germline assignment: CDR1 MNHNY and CDR2 SVGAGI (reference sequence). The CDR3 coding sequence is TGTGCCAGCAGCTATCGGACAGGGGGCTACACCTTC. Translating it yields CASSYRTGGYTF.

This clone was recorded once. V is TRBV19 and J is TRBJ2-7, with 10 nucleotides matching TRBD1. V trimming: 5 bases; J trimming: 4 bases; junction bases outside the gene matches: 8. The CDR3 is 15 residues long. Germline loops: CDR1 LNHDA, CDR2 SQIVND (reference sequence). This CDR3 reads CASSPSLGQGYEQYF. The CDR3 nucleotides read TGTGCCAGTAGTCCCAGTCTGGGACAGGGGTACGAGCAGTACTTC. Together with reference TRBV19 and TRBJ2-7, the CDR3 gives the full variable domain: DGGITQSPKYLFRKEGQNVTLSCEQNLNHDAMYWYRQDPGQGLRLIYYSQIVNDFQKGDIAEGYSVSREKKESFPLTVTSAQKNPTAFYLCASSPSLGQGYEQYFGPGTRLTVT.

The chain uses TRBV5-6 and TRBJ2-7; TRBD2 is a possible D gene (5 bases). CDR1 SGHDT and CDR2 YYEEEE come from the germline V gene. The CDR3 spans 13 residues. V lost 3 bases and J lost 3, with 10 bases in between. The chain's CDR3 is CASSSSSGYEQYF. The CDR3 bases are TGTGCCAGCAGCTCTAGCTCCGGCTACGAGCAGTACTTC.

The gene calls are TRBV13 and TRBJ1-2, with 9 bases fitting TRBD1. Per germline, CDR1 PRHDT and CDR2 FYEKMQ (reference sequence). V dropped 6 bases and J dropped 8; count of bases not matched to a gene: 4. The CDR3 has 12 residues. CDR3 protein: CASRRQGEGYTF. In DNA, the CDR3 is TGTGCCAGCAGGCGACAGGGGGAAGGCTACACCTTC.